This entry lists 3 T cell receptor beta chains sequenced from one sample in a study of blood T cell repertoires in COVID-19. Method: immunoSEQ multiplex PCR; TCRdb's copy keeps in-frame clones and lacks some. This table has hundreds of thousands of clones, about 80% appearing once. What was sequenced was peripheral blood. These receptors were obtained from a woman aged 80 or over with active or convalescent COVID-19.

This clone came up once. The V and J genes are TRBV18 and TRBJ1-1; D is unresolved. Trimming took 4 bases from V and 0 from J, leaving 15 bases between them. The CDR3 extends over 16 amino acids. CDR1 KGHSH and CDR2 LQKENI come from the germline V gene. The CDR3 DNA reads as TGTGCCAGCTCACAAAGCGGTAACGGGTTGAACACTGAAGCTTTCTTT. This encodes CASSQSGNGLNTEAFF.

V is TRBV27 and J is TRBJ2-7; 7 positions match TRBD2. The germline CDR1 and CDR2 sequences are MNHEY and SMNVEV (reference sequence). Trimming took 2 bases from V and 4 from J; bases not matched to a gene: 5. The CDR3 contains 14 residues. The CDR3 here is CASSLLRGRYEQYF. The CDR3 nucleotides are TGTGCCAGCAGTTTACTCCGCGGGAGATACGAGCAGTACTTC.

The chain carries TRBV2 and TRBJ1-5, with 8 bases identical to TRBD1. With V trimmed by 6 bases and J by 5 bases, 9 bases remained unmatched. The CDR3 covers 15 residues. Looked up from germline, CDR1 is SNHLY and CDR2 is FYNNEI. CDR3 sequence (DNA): TGTGCCAGCAGATATCAGGGGGCAGGTTATCAGCCCCAGCATTTT. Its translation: CASRYQGAGYQPQHF.